This is a list of T cell receptor beta chains from one sample in a study of tumor and adjacent non-tumor tissue in lung cancer. TCRdb fed the multiplex PCR reads into MiXCR, producing one record per CDR3 protein. The table has 81,000 or so distinct CDR3 sequences, over 75% seen once. Sequences were obtained from lung tumor tissue. Receptor source: a woman in her 50s with non-small cell lung cancer. Each CDR3 is given with its conserved first and last residue.

V gene: TRBV20-1; CDR3 protein: CSAPRDRGDERYF
V gene: TRBV20-1; CDR3 protein: CSARTHTGELCF
V gene: TRBV29-1; CDR3 protein: CSVGQWSSYNERYF
V gene: TRBV11-1; CDR3 protein: CASSSERASKYDYTF
V gene: TRBV28; CDR3 protein: CASRTGAVGKNIQYF
V gene: TRBV28; CDR3 protein: CASSSGRLSYNEQFF
V gene: TRBV11-1; CDR3 protein: CASSLCPSPADMQFF
V gene: TRBV29-1; CDR3 protein: CSVSRGLLDTEAFF
V gene: TRBV24-1; CDR3 protein: CGTSRGSSYNEQLF
V gene: TRBV20-1; CDR3 protein: CTPRVVGPNYEQYF
V gene: TRBV15; CDR3 protein: CATSIGSGIDEQYF
V gene: TRBV20-1; CDR3 protein: CSAAGGLTLDTQYF
V gene: TRBV12-3/TRBV12-4; CDR3 protein: CAGSSRRAAEVFF
V gene: TRBV6-2/TRBV6-3; CDR3 protein: CASSQTPSEQFF
V gene: TRBV29-1; CDR3 protein: CSVGGLGSYEQYF
V gene: TRBV11-2; CDR3 protein: CASSISPSPSYEQYF
V gene: TRBV28; CDR3 protein: CANSAGNKHTGELFF
V gene: TRBV28; CDR3 protein: CTSSKQQGGNRPQHF
V gene: TRBV20-1; CDR3 protein: CSVTPIGIPGVGELFF
V gene: TRBV6-2/TRBV6-3; CDR3 protein: CAGSDTGLGNKPQHF
V gene: TRBV7-9; CDR3 protein: CASSLGRFLRESFTDELFF
V gene: TRBV20-1; CDR3 protein: CSARDAVYPEQCF